A selection of T cell receptor beta chains follows, all from one sample in a study of OX40 agonist ivuxolimab in advanced cancers. Only in-frame clones appear in the TCRdb table, and some are missing; sequencing was by immunoSEQ multiplex PCR. This sample has some 95,000 clones, with roughly 94% found just once. This material consisted of CD4+ or CD8+ T cells sorted from blood, taken in a trial of the OX40 agonist ivuxolimab. The receptor set was obtained from an adult with an advanced solid tumor such as melanoma, head and neck, liver or kidney cancer. Each CDR3 is given with its conserved first and last residue. The D gene is left open where the match is weak. For some rows the clone size is stated as once, few or many, or as a class when expanded; others skip it.

abundance: -; j_gene: TRBJ1-2; v_gene: TRBV27; d_gene: TRBD1; CDR3aa: CASSLFRAGGLYGYTF; CDR3nt: TGTGCCAGCAGTTTATTCCGGGCAGGGGGTTTGTATGGCTACACCTTC
abundance: -; j_gene: TRBJ2-5; v_gene: TRBV6-5; d_gene: -; CDR3aa: CASSGAMGGETQYF; CDR3nt: TGTGCCAGCAGTGGAGCCATGGGGGGAGAGACCCAGTACTTC
abundance: once; j_gene: TRBJ1-6; v_gene: TRBV6-5; d_gene: -; CDR3aa: CASRDMRNSPLHF; CDR3nt: TGTGCCAGCAGGGATATGAGGAATTCACCCCTCCACTTT
abundance: -; j_gene: TRBJ2-3; v_gene: TRBV10-1; d_gene: TRBD2; CDR3aa: CASSALAGVVDTQYF; CDR3nt: TGCGCCAGCAGTGCCCTGGCGGGAGTCGTAGATACGCAGTATTTT
abundance: -; j_gene: TRBJ1-4; v_gene: TRBV6-5; d_gene: -; CDR3aa: CATRTQGGEKLFF; CDR3nt: TGTGCCACACGGACTCAGGGAGGTGAAAAACTGTTTTTT
abundance: -; j_gene: TRBJ1-1; v_gene: TRBV18; d_gene: -; CDR3aa: CASSAKDGGTEAFF; CDR3nt: TGTGCCAGCTCAGCAAAAGATGGGGGCACTGAAGCTTTCTTT
abundance: -; j_gene: TRBJ2-7; v_gene: TRBV11-2; d_gene: -; CDR3aa: CASSRALQTHEQYF; CDR3nt: TGTGCCAGCAGTCGGGCCTTGCAGACCCACGAGCAGTACTTC
abundance: -; j_gene: TRBJ2-7; v_gene: TRBV5-1; d_gene: TRBD2; CDR3aa: CASSLVWASGGTNYEQYF; CDR3nt: TGCGCCAGCAGCTTGGTATGGGCTAGCGGGGGGACTAACTACGAGCAGTACTTC
abundance: -; j_gene: TRBJ2-7; v_gene: TRBV27; d_gene: TRBD1; CDR3aa: CASSQPGQLYEQYF; CDR3nt: TGTGCCAGCAGTCAGCCGGGACAGCTCTACGAGCAGTACTTC
abundance: -; j_gene: TRBJ1-1; v_gene: TRBV11-1; d_gene: -; CDR3aa: CASSLTENTEAFF; CDR3nt: TGTGCCAGCAGCTTGACGGAGAACACTGAAGCTTTCTTT
abundance: -; j_gene: TRBJ1-5; v_gene: TRBV5-6; d_gene: -; CDR3aa: CASSSARTVNQPQHF; CDR3nt: TGTGCCAGCAGCTCGGCGAGGACGGTAAATCAGCCCCAGCATTTT
abundance: -; j_gene: TRBJ1-1; v_gene: TRBV18; d_gene: TRBD1; CDR3aa: CASSPPGGGMNTEAFF; CDR3nt: TGTGCCAGCTCACCACCTGGAGGGGGCATGAACACTGAAGCTTTCTTT
abundance: -; j_gene: TRBJ2-7; v_gene: TRBV5-1; d_gene: TRBD1; CDR3aa: CASSITGESEQYF; CDR3nt: TGCGCCAGCAGCATAACAGGGGAGAGCGAGCAGTACTTC
abundance: few; j_gene: TRBJ1-1; v_gene: TRBV29-1; d_gene: TRBD1; CDR3aa: CSVEPGQWGNTEAFF; CDR3nt: TGCAGCGTTGAACCGGGACAGTGGGGGAACACTGAAGCTTTCTTT
abundance: once; j_gene: TRBJ1-5; v_gene: TRBV15; d_gene: TRBD1; CDR3aa: CATSRGDRDGQPQHF; CDR3nt: TGTGCCACCAGCAGAGGTGACAGGGACGGACAGCCCCAGCATTTT
abundance: -; j_gene: TRBJ1-2; v_gene: TRBV14; d_gene: -; CDR3aa: CASSQEVAYGYTF; CDR3nt: TGTGCCAGCAGCCAAGAGGTCGCCTATGGCTACACCTTC
abundance: -; j_gene: TRBJ1-6; v_gene: TRBV10-2; d_gene: TRBD1; CDR3aa: CASSESTPQGVSPLHF; CDR3nt: TGCGCCAGCAGTGAGTCGACTCCCCAGGGGGTTTCACCCCTCCACTTT
abundance: -; j_gene: TRBJ1-1; v_gene: TRBV18; d_gene: -; CDR3aa: CASSPSAGVNTEAFF; CDR3nt: TGTGCCAGCTCACCAAGCGCCGGGGTGAACACTGAAGCTTTCTTT
abundance: -; j_gene: TRBJ2-5; v_gene: TRBV10-2; d_gene: -; CDR3aa: CASSESQGAGEETQYF; CDR3nt: TGCGCCAGCAGTGAGTCGCAGGGGGCGGGAGAAGAGACCCAGTACTTC
abundance: -; j_gene: TRBJ1-2; v_gene: TRBV10-3; d_gene: -; CDR3aa: CAIRLGEVGGYTF; CDR3nt: TGTGCCATCAGGCTGGGGGAGGTAGGAGGCTACACCTTC